The 5 T cell receptor beta chains presented below share a single source sample, sequenced in a study of shared clonotypes between healthy human individuals. Sequencing was performed with immunoSEQ multiplex PCR; in TCRdb, only in-frame clones are kept and a portion is missing. The sample holds 1,400,000 or so clones, about 98.5% seen once. The specimen was naive CD4+ T cells sorted from blood. Subset specified: CD45RA+ positively selected. The receptor source for this set is a man younger than 45 in good health.

The CDR3 DNA follows: TGTGCCAGCAGCCCTTTGGCAAATATGAACACTGAAGCTTTCTTT. Translation: CASSPLANMNTEAFF. V gene TRBV7-6 combines with J gene TRBJ1-1; no firm D call. The CDR3 has 15 amino acids. Looked up from germline, CDR1 is SGHVS and CDR2 is FNYEAQ. The V end lost 5 bases, the J end lost 0 bases, and 13 bases lay between the germline ends.

V and J are TRBV28 and TRBJ2-7, with D possibly being TRBD1 (6 bases). With 2 bases removed from V and 4 bases from J, the gap between germline ends came to 9 bases. Germline V gives CDR1 MDHEN, CDR2 SYDVKM. There are 13 residues in the CDR3. CDR3 bases: TGTGCCAGCAGTTTAATAGGGGGTTACGAGCAGTACTTC. Protein product: CASSLIGGYEQYF.

The chain uses TRBV5-6 and TRBJ2-7; 8 bases map to TRBD1. Germline CDR1 is SGHDT and CDR2 is YYEEEE. CDR3 length: 15 residues. V dropped 2 bases and J dropped 2; count of bases not matched to a gene: 6. CDR3 coding DNA: TGTGCCAGCAGCTTCATGGGGACAGGCCCCTACGAGCAGTACTTC. It codes for CASSFMGTGPYEQYF. Filled out from reference TRBV5-6 and TRBJ2-7, the complete variable domain reads DAGVTQSPTHLIKTRGQQVTLRCSPKSGHDTVSWYQQALGQGPQFIFQYYEEEERQRGNFPDRFSGHQFPNYSSELNVNALLLGDSALYLCASSFMGTGPYEQYFGPGTRLTVT.

This chain joins TRBV2 and TRBJ2-3; TRBD2 might be the D (6 bases). Trimming left V 6 bases short and J 5 bases short, with 18 bases between. Germline CDR1 reads SNHLY; CDR2 reads FYNNEI. The length of the CDR3 is 15 residues. CDR3 amino acids: CASRGGFRTVDTQYF. As DNA, the CDR3 is TGTGCCAGCAGGGGGGGATTTCGTACGGTAGATACGCAGTATTTT.

Written as DNA, the CDR3 is TGTGCCAGCAGCGGTGGATGGGGGGCCAGCACAGATACGCAGTATTTT. Protein: CASSGGWGASTDTQYF. V usage is TRBV9 and J usage is TRBJ2-3; D possibly matches TRBD1 or TRBD2 (6 bases each). V gave up 3 bases and J gave up 0 bases, with 14 bases separating them. Germline V CDR1 and CDR2: SGDLS, YYNGEE. CDR3 size: 16 residues. Supplemented by reference TRBV9 and TRBJ2-3, the full variable domain reads DSGVTQTPKHLITATGQRVTLRCSPRSGDLSVYWYQQSLDQGLQFLIQYYNGEERAKGNILERFSAQQFPDLHSELNLSSLELGDSALYFCASSGGWGASTDTQYFGPGTRLTVL.